Listed here are 18 T cell receptor beta chains from one sample, sequenced in a study of early stage breast cancer tumors. Produced via immunoSEQ multiplex PCR; TCRdb's table is partial and in-frame only. The data show roughly 30,000 clones, 70% to 75% seen once. The sequenced sample consisted of blood. The receptors were gathered from a person in their 40s with breast cancer.

The V call is TRBV25-1, the J call TRBJ1-1, with TRBD1 matching 8 bases. CDR3 length: 17 residues. The germline V gene has CDR1 MGHDK and CDR2 SYGVNS. V shed 5 bases and J 1 base; nucleotides not matched to a gene: 12. CDR3 region: CASSSILTGAQNTEAFF. The CDR3 nucleotides read TGTGCCAGCAGTTCCATATTGACAGGGGCCCAGAACACTGAAGCTTTCTTT.

The rearrangement uses TRBV7-2 and TRBJ1-2, with a possible D match to TRBD1 (6 bases). The CDR3 has 14 residues. The germline V and J ends were trimmed by 2 bases and 6 bases, with 13 bases remaining between them. Germline V gene data show CDR1 as SGHTA and CDR2 as FQGNSA. CDR3 amino acids: CASSLTTGGNGYTF. For the CDR3, the DNA is TGTGCCAGCAGCTTAACTACCGGGGGCAATGGCTACACCTTC. The variable domain in full, with the rest retrieved from reference TRBV7-2 and TRBJ1-2, is GAGVSQSPSNKVTEKGKDVELRCDPISGHTALYWYRQSLGQGLEFLIYFQGNSAPDKSGLPSDRFSAERTGGSVSTLTIQRTQQEDSAVYLCASSLTTGGNGYTFGSGTRLTVV.

The chain uses TRBV11-1 and TRBJ2-2; a possible D gene is TRBD2 (5 bases). This CDR3 has 15 residues. In germline, CDR1 is SGHAT, CDR2 FQDESV (reference sequence). Trimming stripped 6 bases from V and 8 bases from J, with 19 bases between. Written as DNA, the CDR3 is TGTGCCAGCAGAATAGGGTCAGGAGGTTTTGGGGAGCTGTTTTTT. Protein: CASRIGSGGFGELFF.

This clone was observed a handful of times. This chain connects TRBV18 to TRBJ1-5; maybe TRBD1 (5 bases). Trimming took 3 bases from V and 5 from J, leaving 14 bases between them. This CDR3 has 15 amino acids. In germline, CDR1 is KGHSH, CDR2 LQKENI. Written as DNA, the CDR3 is TGTGCCAGCTCACCTGGGGCAGAGGAGCATCAGCCCCAGCATTTT. Residues: CASSPGAEEHQPQHF.

This clone was counted a few times. The genes are TRBV5-4 and TRBJ1-3; D gene ambiguous. The germline V gene has CDR1 SGHNT and CDR2 YYREEE (reference sequence). This CDR3 contains 13 residues. V was cut by 4 bases and J by 2 bases, with 7 bases left in between. CDR3 in amino acids: CASSIPPGNTIYF. CDR3 in DNA: TGTGCCAGCAGCATACCACCTGGAAACACCATATATTTT. Full variable domain (missing parts from reference TRBV5-4 and TRBJ1-3): ETGVTQSPTHLIKTRGQQVTLRCSSQSGHNTVSWYQQALGQGPQFIFQYYREEENGRGNFPPRFSGLQFPNYSSELNVNALELDDSALYLCASSIPPGNTIYFGEGSWLTVV.

V is TRBV5-1 and J is TRBJ2-7; TRBD2 matches at 13 bases. Germline V gene data show CDR1 as SGHRS and CDR2 as YFSETQ. V was clipped by 0 bases and J by 7 bases; unmatched bases: 13. The CDR3 is 18 amino acids. Here the CDR3 DNA reads TGCGCCAGCAGCTTGGAAGGACTAGCGGGAGCTTCAATTTGGGAGCAGTACTTC. The encoded protein is CASSLEGLAGASIWEQYF.

This clone was counted only a few times. This sequence joins TRBV10-3 and TRBJ1-5; 8 bases match TRBD1. Germline lookup yields CDR1 ENHRY and CDR2 SYGVKD. The CDR3 runs to 15 residues. Trimming at V came to 2 bases and at J to 1 base, leaving 1 base not matched to a gene. The CDR3 region has the DNA TGTGCCATCAGTGAGGGACAGGGAAGCAATCAGCCCCAGCATTTT. Amino acids: CAISEGQGSNQPQHF.

The chain carries TRBV28 and TRBJ1-1; D is unresolved. V lost 7 bases and J lost 2, with 14 bases in between. The V gene's germline CDR1 is MDHEN and CDR2 SYDVKM. The CDR3 length is 14 residues. The CDR3 sequence is CASKEVAINTEAFF. In nucleotides, the CDR3 is TGTGCCAGCAAGGAAGTGGCAATTAACACTGAAGCTTTCTTT.

This sequence joins TRBV7-2 and TRBJ2-1; 7 positions agree with TRBD2. Germline V gives CDR1 SGHTA, CDR2 FQGNSA. The CDR3 has 15 amino acids. Trimming removed 3 bases from V and 4 bases from J; junction bases left unmatched: 6. The CDR3 coding sequence is TGTGCCAGCAGCTTCGGGGGGAGCGGATACAATGAGCAGTTCTTC. Encoded protein: CASSFGGSGYNEQFF.

V is TRBV9 and J is TRBJ2-4; no firm D call. CDR3 length: 14 amino acids. The germline V and J ends were trimmed by 4 bases and 3 bases, with 11 bases remaining between them. Germline V lookup: CDR1 SGDLS, CDR2 YYNGEE. The CDR3 DNA sequence: TGTGCCAGCAGCCCAAGGCCGGACAAAAACATTCAGTACTTC. As protein: CASSPRPDKNIQYF.

The V gene is TRBV11-1, the J gene TRBJ2-7; D possibly corresponds to TRBD2 (6 bases). Germline V gene sequence: CDR1 SGHAT, CDR2 FQDESV (reference sequence). The CDR3 runs 13 residues. Trimming stripped 8 bases from V and 2 bases from J, with 13 bases between. The CDR3 reads CASSRGYPYEQYF. Written as DNA, the CDR3 is TGTGCCAGCTCTCGGGGGTACCCCTACGAGCAGTACTTC. The full variable domain, with the rest looked up from reference TRBV11-1 and TRBJ2-7, is EAEVAQSPRYKITEKSQAVAFWCDPISGHATLYWYRQILGQGPELLVQFQDESVVDDSQLPKDRFSAERLKGVDSTLKIQPAELGDSAMYLCASSRGYPYEQYFGPGTRLTVT.

The chain is built from TRBV4-3 and TRBJ2-7; possibly TRBD1 or TRBD2 for D (5 bases each). V was pared by 0 bases and J by 2 bases, with 8 bases between. Germline loops: CDR1 LGHNA, CDR2 YSLEER. This CDR3 has 14 residues. The CDR3 nucleotides are TGCGCCAGCAGCCAAGATGGGGGTCCCTACGAGCAGTACTTC. Translated, it gives CASSQDGGPYEQYF.

This clone occurred a few times. The V and J genes are TRBV28 and TRBJ1-4; D ambiguous. Trimming pared 5 bases from V and 4 bases from J, leaving 14 bases between. Germline V gene sequence: CDR1 MDHEN, CDR2 SYDVKM. The CDR3 loop spans 15 amino acids. CDR3 protein: CASSTRTSNNEKLFF. CDR3 nucleotides: TGTGCCAGCAGTACCAGGACGAGTAATAATGAAAAACTGTTTTTT.

The CDR3 nucleotides are TGTGCCAGCTCACCACGGTCGCAGGACTACAATGAGCAGTTCTTC. Its protein is CASSPRSQDYNEQFF. The chain uses TRBV18 and TRBJ2-1; D unresolved. The CDR3 is 15 residues long. Trimming cost V 1 base and J 3 bases, with 10 bases left between them. CDR1 KGHSH and CDR2 LQKENI come from the germline V gene.

This chain connects TRBV28 to TRBJ1-1; D remains unclear. CDR1 MDHEN and CDR2 SYDVKM come from the germline V gene. The CDR3 is made up of 13 amino acids. Trimming took off 5 bases at V and 1 base at J, with 8 bases between the two ends. The CDR3 DNA is TGTGCCAGCAGTATAACAACGAACACTGAAGCTTTCTTT. Amino acids: CASSITTNTEAFF.

This chain uses TRBV11-1 with TRBJ2-2; 7 positions agree with TRBD2. Germline CDR1 and CDR2: SGHAT and FQDESV (reference sequence). The CDR3 loop spans 16 amino acids. Germline trimming cut 5 bases from V and 3 bases from J; bases unmatched to any gene: 9. Here the CDR3 reads CASSPRRTSDTGELFF. The CDR3 DNA is TGTGCCAGCAGCCCCAGAAGGACTAGTGACACCGGGGAGCTGTTTTTT.

V is TRBV11-2 and J is TRBJ1-2; maybe TRBD1 (5 bases). The CDR3 runs 14 residues. V was clipped by 5 bases and J by 8 bases, with 18 bases between them. Germline CDR1 and CDR2: SGHAT and FQNNGV. The CDR3 protein is CASSALRGSRGYTF. CDR3 bases: TGTGCCAGCAGCGCGCTAAGGGGTTCTCGGGGCTACACCTTC.

The chain is built from TRBV4-2 and TRBJ1-2; 8 bases line up with TRBD1. This CDR3 spans 17 amino acids. V lost 0 bases and J lost 2; bases outside the gene matches: 8. Looked up from germline, CDR1 is LGHNA and CDR2 is YNFKEQ. The CDR3 DNA reads TGTGCCAGCAGCCAAGATGAGGGGACAGGTAAAAACTATGGCTACACCTTC. Its translation is CASSQDEGTGKNYGYTF.